A single sample is the source of the 6 T cell receptor beta chains below, sequenced in a study of cytomegalovirus exposure and HLA in healthy donors. 13 Jbeta primers and 60 Vbeta primers were used for the PCR. The protocol was immunoSEQ multiplex PCR, while the TCRdb copy is restricted to in-frame clones and leaves out a portion. This table has 150,000 to 200,000 clones, approximately 80% appearing once. Sequenced input: PBMCs. The receptor set was obtained from a woman aged 18-29 years in good health and CMV-seropositive.

The J gene is TRBJ1-2, the V gene TRBV28; D is possibly TRBD1 (6 bases). The germline gives CDR1 MDHEN, CDR2 SYDVKM. The ends were cut back, 6 bases at V and 2 bases at J, with 16 bases in the middle. There are 15 residues in the CDR3. Here the CDR3 DNA reads TGTGCCAGCAGGAGAGGACAGCTCCACAACTATGGCTACACCTTC. It specifies CASRRGQLHNYGYTF.

The CDR3 spells CASSPHRRRDTEAFF. For the CDR3, the DNA is TGTGCCAGCAGTCCTCACAGGCGAAGGGACACTGAAGCTTTCTTT. The chain employs TRBV6-5 and TRBJ1-1; D may be TRBD1 (5 bases). Germline V lookup: CDR1 MNHEY, CDR2 SVGAGI. The germline V and J ends were trimmed by 5 bases and 3 bases, with 16 bases remaining between them. This CDR3 is built from 15 residues.

The J gene is TRBJ2-3, the V gene TRBV11-2, with 8 nucleotides matching TRBD1. The CDR3 runs to 17 residues. Germline V gene data show CDR1 as SGHAT and CDR2 as FQNNGV. The trim removed 5 bases at V and 6 bases at J, leaving 16 bases unmatched. The CDR3 sequence: CASSANRGKITPDTQYF. CDR3 sequence (DNA): TGTGCCAGCAGCGCAAACAGGGGGAAAATAACCCCGGATACGCAGTATTTT.

J is TRBJ1-3 and V is TRBV7-9; D not resolved. This CDR3 region has 15 residues. Trimming removed 5 bases from V and 1 base from J, with 12 bases in between. Germline CDR1 is SEHNR and CDR2 is FQNEAQ (reference sequence). The CDR3 protein is CASSPPNLSGNTIYF. The DNA of the CDR3 is TGTGCCAGCAGCCCGCCGAACCTATCTGGAAACACCATATATTTT. The full variable domain, in which reference TRBV7-9 and TRBJ1-3 provide the parts outside the CDR3, is DTGVSQNPRHKITKRGQNVTFRCDPISEHNRLYWYRQTLGQGPEFLTYFQNEAQLEKSRLLSDRFSAERPKGSFSTLEIQRTEQGDSAMYLCASSPPNLSGNTIYFGEGSWLTVV.

This chain joins TRBV6-5 and TRBJ2-5; 7 bases are a match to TRBD2. Trimming at V came to 7 bases and at J to 7 bases, leaving 9 bases not matched to a gene. Germline lookup yields CDR1 MNHEY and CDR2 SVGAGI. This CDR3 contains 13 residues. The CDR3 DNA reads TGTGCCAGCAAGAACCAGGGAGGGAGGACCCAGTACTTC. Its translation: CASKNQGGRTQYF.

In nucleotides, the CDR3 is TGCGCCAGCAGCCAAGGGTACTTAGCGCCCTCAGTTACGCAGTATTTT. Protein product: CASSQGYLAPSVTQYF. The rearrangement uses TRBV4-3 and TRBJ2-3, with D tentatively TRBD2 (5 bases). This CDR3 contains 16 residues. CDR1 and CDR2 (germline): LGHNA, YSLEER. Trimming left V 1 base short and J 8 bases short, with 19 bases between.